One sample yielded the 28 T cell receptor beta chains listed below, sequenced in a study of T cell clonality in common variable immunodeficiency. These receptors have no identified antigens. Clones were read by immunoSEQ multiplex PCR, and TCRdb kept only the in-frame ones, dropping some. Observed in the sample are 15,000 to 20,000 clones, none of them singletons. Study conclusions and caveats: Reportedly, TCR beta sequences from common variable immunodeficiency showed fewer deletions and N-nucleotide insertions.

Sequencing input: peripheral blood mononuclear cells. These receptors were collected from a human donor with common variable immunodeficiency.

The sample holds many counts of this clone. The read gets to within 3 residues of the CDR3 end, and the germline J gene fills in the rest. This chain uses TRBV5-1 with TRBJ2-3; 7 bases map to TRBD1. The germline gives CDR1 SGHRS, CDR2 YFSETQ. This CDR3 contains 16 residues. With V trimmed by 6 bases and J by 1 base, 11 bases remained unmatched. The CDR3 is CASMFKGAGGTDTQYF. Partial CDR3 DNA: TGCGCCAGCATGTTTAAGGGGGCTGGCGGCACAGATACG.

This clone was counted at least ten times. The read comes to an end 3 residues before the CDR3 does, leaving the germline J gene to fill in the end. V gene TRBV20-1 combines with J gene TRBJ1-4; D is unclear. CDR1 is DFQATT and CDR2 is SNEGSKA in the germline V gene (reference sequence). This CDR3 is built from 14 residues. V lost 0 bases and J lost 0, with 5 bases in between. CDR3 bases read: TGCAGTGCTAGAGATCAGACAACTAATGAAAAA. Translation gives CSARDQTTNEK. The full CDR3 protein is CSARDQTTNEKLFF.

This clone was seen repeatedly, ten times or more. The CDR3 goes on 3 residues after the read ends, and that part is filled in from the germline J gene. The chain links TRBV7-9 to TRBJ2-1; 7 bases agree with TRBD1. Germline V gene data show CDR1 as SEHNR and CDR2 as FQNEAQ (reference sequence). The J segment lost 8 bases and the V segment lost 6 bases, leaving 7 bases of the junction unmatched. The CDR3 sequence is 13 residues long. Here the CDR3 reads CASRPQGRDEQFF. The DNA read from the CDR3 is TGTGCCAGCAGACCACAGGGGAGAGATGAG.

This clone has ten or more counts. The read terminates 3 residues before the CDR3 end, so the remaining end is supplied by the germline J gene. The J gene is TRBJ2-3, the V gene TRBV11-2, with no clear D. Germline CDR1 SGHAT, CDR2 FQNNGV. The CDR3 runs 12 residues. The V end lost 5 bases, the J end lost 6 bases, and 9 bases lay between the germline ends. This CDR3 reads CASSRPGDTQYF. The part of the CDR3 DNA that was read is TGTGCCAGCAGCCGACCCGGGGATACG.

This clone was seen a few times. The CDR3 spells CASSPTAGGGYEQYF. The DNA read from the CDR3 is TGTGCCAGCAGCCCTACCGCGGGGGGCGGGTACGAG. The V gene is TRBV11-2, the J gene TRBJ2-7; TRBD2 matches at 8 bases. The read comes to an end 3 residues before the CDR3 does, leaving the germline J gene to fill in the end. Germline trimming cut 5 bases from V and 4 bases from J; bases unmatched to any gene: 10. The CDR3 is 15 residues long. The germline CDR1 and CDR2 sequences are SGHAT and FQNNGV.

By proportion, this clone is medium-sized. Coverage ceases 3 residues before the CDR3 finishes, and the germline J gene fills in the end. V is TRBV10-3 and J is TRBJ2-2; possible D gene TRBD1, 6 bases. Per germline, CDR1 ENHRY and CDR2 SYGVKD. CDR3 length equals 14 residues. Trimming left V 6 bases short and J 2 bases short, with 10 bases between. The sequenced CDR3 bases are TGTGCCATCAGACTGGACAGAAACACCGGGGAG. As protein: CAIRLDRNTGE. In full, the CDR3 is CAIRLDRNTGELFF.

With regard to this clone: The read finishes 3 residues shy of the CDR3 end, and the germline J gene is used to complete it. The V gene is TRBV19, the J gene TRBJ2-5; TRBD2 matches at 7 bases. CDR1 and CDR2 from the germline V gene are LNHDA and SQIVND (reference sequence). V gave up 7 bases and J gave up 1 base; unmatched junction bases: 9. The CDR3 has 15 residues. CDR3 protein: CASKPQGLIQETQYF. The sequenced CDR3 bases are TGTGCCAGTAAACCTCAGGGACTAATCCAAGAGACC.

This clone was detected many times. Partial CDR3 DNA: TGCAGTGCTAGGGATTTCACAGGGGGCGCGAACACCGGGGAG. It yields the protein CSARDFTGGANTGE. The whole CDR3 protein is CSARDFTGGANTGELFF. This rearrangement joins TRBV20-1 to TRBJ2-2; 9 bases agree with TRBD1. The missing CDR3 end, 3 residues past where the read stops, is filled in from the germline J gene. Looked up from germline, CDR1 is DFQATT and CDR2 is SNEGSKA (reference sequence). V lost 3 bases and J lost 0; bases outside the gene matches: 8. The CDR3 spans 17 residues.

At least ten counts were recorded for this clone. Sequencing ends 3 residues short of the CDR3 end; the germline J gene provides the rest. The genes are TRBV2 and TRBJ2-1; the D gene could be TRBD1 or TRBD2 (5 bases each). Per germline, CDR1 SNHLY and CDR2 FYNNEI. The V gene lost 5 bases and the J gene lost 5 bases, with 16 bases spanning the gap. The CDR3 loop spans 15 amino acids. The CDR3 loop reads CASSRTGGSNNEQFF. CDR3 DNA (partial): TGTGCCAGCAGTAGAACAGGAGGATCGAACAATGAG. Looking up the rest from reference TRBV2 and TRBJ2-1 gives the full variable domain: EPEVTQTPSHQVTQMGQEVILRCVPISNHLYFYWYRQILGQKVEFLVSFYNNEISEKSEIFDDQFSVERPDGSNFTLKIRSTKLEDSAMYFCASSRTGGSNNEQFFGPGTRLTVL.

In this sample, this clone turned up a few times. Sequencing ends 3 residues short of the CDR3 end; the germline J gene provides the rest. J is TRBJ2-5 and V is TRBV7-8; tentatively, D is TRBD2 (5 bases). Germline CDR1 reads SGHVS; CDR2 reads FQNEAQ. The V end was cut by 3 bases, the J end by 7 bases, with 18 bases between. The CDR3 length is 15 residues. The CDR3 sequence is CASSLDRTAGRTQYF. The sequenced CDR3 bases are TGTGCCAGCAGCTTGGATCGGACTGCCGGTAGGACC.

Comments on this clone: The missing CDR3 end, 3 residues past where the read stops, is filled in from the germline J gene. The gene calls are TRBV30 and TRBJ1-2; D not resolved. The V gene lost 2 bases and the J gene lost 5 bases, with 6 bases spanning the gap. This CDR3 spans 11 amino acids. Germline V gene lookup returns CDR1 GTSNPN and CDR2 SVGIG (reference sequence). CDR3 sequence: CAWSRVYGYTF. CDR3 DNA, as far as it was read: TGTGCCTGGAGTAGGGTGTATGGC.

This clone was observed at least ten times. Coverage ceases 3 residues before the CDR3 finishes, and the germline J gene fills in the end. The chain has TRBV18 and TRBJ2-3; 10 positions agree with TRBD2. Germline V gene data show CDR1 as KGHSH and CDR2 as LQKENI. J lost 1 base, V lost 4 bases, and 2 bases had no gene match. This CDR3 comprises 15 residues. CDR3 amino acids: CASSLLAGGTDTQYF. The sequenced CDR3 bases are TGTGCCAGCTCACTCCTAGCGGGAGGCACAGATACG.

This clone was detected ten times or more. The read terminates 3 residues ahead of where the CDR3 ends, so the germline J gene completes it. The rearrangement links TRBV2 to TRBJ2-1; 12 bases agree with TRBD2. The J segment lost 7 bases and the V segment lost 6 bases, leaving 10 bases of the junction unmatched. Per the germline V gene, CDR1 is SNHLY and CDR2 is FYNNEI. The CDR3 totals 16 residues. The CDR3 region is CASRVGLAGTGNEQFF. CDR3 DNA, as far as it was read: TGTGCCAGCAGGGTAGGACTAGCGGGAACGGGGAATGAG. Variable domain in full (rest from reference TRBV2 and TRBJ2-1): EPEVTQTPSHQVTQMGQEVILRCVPISNHLYFYWYRQILGQKVEFLVSFYNNEISEKSEIFDDQFSVERPDGSNFTLKIRSTKLEDSAMYFCASRVGLAGTGNEQFFGPGTRLTVL.

In regard to this clone: The CDR3 end lies 3 residues beyond the end of the read and is filled in from the germline J gene. The gene calls are TRBV29-1 and TRBJ2-7, with D possibly TRBD1 on 6 matching bases. Germline V lookup: CDR1 SQVTM, CDR2 ANQGSEA. V shed 6 bases and J shed 0 bases, with 9 bases lying between them. This CDR3 is built from 12 residues. CDR3 region: CSVGAGSYEQYF. Incomplete CDR3 DNA: TGCAGCGTGGGGGCAGGCTCCTACGAG.

There are many counts of this clone. The read ends 3 residues before the CDR3 terminus; that terminus is restored from the germline J gene. This rearrangement joins TRBV20-1 to TRBJ1-4; D is perhaps TRBD1 (6 bases). Germline values: CDR1 DFQATT, CDR2 SNEGSKA (reference sequence). The CDR3 is 13 residues long. The V end was cut by 7 bases, the J end by 8 bases, with 17 bases between. The CDR3 loop reads CSVPTGAGEKLFF. Partial CDR3 DNA: TGCAGTGTTCCGACAGGAGCTGGGGAAAAA.

This clone showed up many times. The observed sequence ends 3 residues before the CDR3 terminus, with the missing tail filled in from the germline J gene. The V and J genes are TRBV5-1 and TRBJ2-4, with 8 positions matching TRBD2. This CDR3 has 19 amino acids. Germline V lookup: CDR1 SGHRS, CDR2 YFSETQ. The J segment lost 3 bases and the V segment lost 6 bases, leaving 20 bases of the junction unmatched. The part of the CDR3 DNA that was read is TGCGCCAGCACCCCTAATCCGGGACTAGGGGGGGACTTCAAAAACATT. This gives the protein CASTPNPGLGGDFKNI. The entire CDR3 reads CASTPNPGLGGDFKNIQYF.

This clone was picked up many times. The sequenced fragment ends 3 residues before the CDR3 boundary, so the rest is inferred from the germline J gene. This sequence joins TRBV11-2 and TRBJ2-7; D is ambiguous. V was clipped by 6 bases and J by 5 bases, with 14 bases between them. There are 13 residues in the CDR3. Germline loops: CDR1 SGHAT, CDR2 FQNNGV. The covered CDR3 bases are TGTGCCAGCAGGTCCTACCTCACGGACGAG. It specifies CASRSYLTDE. The entire CDR3 is CASRSYLTDEQYF.

This clone was seen ten or more times. Sequencing ends 3 residues short of the CDR3 end; the germline J gene provides the rest. V gene TRBV20-1 combines with J gene TRBJ1-2; 8 bases line up with TRBD1. After removal of 6 bases from V and 3 bases from J, the junction contained 6 bases not matched to a gene. The CDR3 is 13 residues long. Germline V gene lookup returns CDR1 DFQATT and CDR2 SNEGSKA (reference sequence). The CDR3 bases that were read are TGCAGTGCACTCAGGGGGCAGGACTATGGC. Residues: CSALRGQDYG. From start to end, the CDR3 is CSALRGQDYGYTF.

In its sample, this clone was seen many times. The read ends 3 residues before the CDR3 terminus; that terminus is restored from the germline J gene. The rearrangement joins TRBV5-4 to TRBJ1-2; 10 bases are a match to TRBD1. There are 13 residues in the CDR3. CDR1 is SGHNT and CDR2 is YYREEE in the germline V gene (reference sequence). The sequenced part of the CDR3 DNA is TGTGCCAGCAGCTTTGGACAGGGGGACGGC. Translation gives CASSFGQGDG. The entire CDR3 is CASSFGQGDGYTF.

This clone showed up many times. The read gets to within 3 residues of the CDR3 end, and the germline J gene fills in the rest. The chain carries TRBV20-1 and TRBJ2-2; D might be TRBD2 (6 bases). The CDR3 runs 14 residues. From germline, CDR1 is DFQATT and CDR2 SNEGSKA (reference sequence). Trimming left V 6 bases short and J 1 base short, with 12 bases between. This CDR3 is CSARRALNTGELFF. The DNA read from the CDR3 is TGCAGTGCCCGGAGGGCTTTGAACACCGGGGAG.

This clone is medium-sized. Read coverage stops 3 residues before the CDR3 terminus; the germline J gene supplies the remainder. This chain joins TRBV5-1 and TRBJ2-3; possible D gene TRBD1, 5 bases. The germline V and J ends were trimmed by 0 bases and 0 bases, with 11 bases remaining between them. The germline V gene encodes CDR1 SGHRS and CDR2 YFSETQ. The CDR3 has 16 residues. The part of the CDR3 DNA that was read is TGCGCCAGCAGCTTGGATGTGGGGCGAAGCACAGATACG. This encodes CASSLDVGRSTDT. The entire CDR3 sequence reads CASSLDVGRSTDTQYF.

Ten or more counts support this clone. The read gets to within 3 residues of the CDR3 end, and the germline J gene fills in the rest. V is TRBV5-1 and J is TRBJ2-3; D unresolved. Germline V gene data show CDR1 as SGHRS and CDR2 as YFSETQ. Trimming took 2 bases from V and 4 from J, leaving 5 bases between them. This CDR3 comprises 12 residues. The CDR3 bases that were read are TGCGCCAGCAGCTTAGCACCAGATACG. It translates to CASSLAPDT. Given in full, the CDR3 is CASSLAPDTQYF.

This clone was observed at least ten times. The CDR3 extends 3 residues past the end of the read, so its final part is completed from the germline J gene. The rearrangement uses TRBV9 and TRBJ1-2; 9 bases line up with TRBD1. The trim removed 3 bases at V and 3 bases at J, leaving 3 bases unmatched. Germline V gene sequence: CDR1 SGDLS, CDR2 YYNGEE. This CDR3 comprises 14 residues. The part of the CDR3 DNA that was read is TGTGCCAGCAGCGCCCGGGACAGGGACTATGGC. This sequence encodes CASSARDRDYG. The full-length CDR3 reads as CASSARDRDYGYTF. Drawing the rest from reference TRBV9 and TRBJ1-2, the complete variable domain is DSGVTQTPKHLITATGQRVTLRCSPRSGDLSVYWYQQSLDQGLQFLIQYYNGEERAKGNILERFSAQQFPDLHSELNLSSLELGDSALYFCASSARDRDYGYTFGSGTRLTVV.

This clone was recorded at least ten times. The read stops 3 residues short of the end of the CDR3; the missing end is completed from the germline J gene. The chain combines TRBV11-2 with TRBJ2-7; TRBD2 agrees at 7 bases. In germline, CDR1 is SGHAT, CDR2 FQNNGV. J lost 4 bases, V lost 0 bases, and 3 bases had no gene match. The CDR3 totals 14 residues. The CDR3 sequence is CASSLDGREYEQYF. The sequenced CDR3 bases are TGTGCCAGCAGCTTAGATGGGCGGGAGTACGAG.

This clone was counted many times. Coverage ceases 3 residues before the CDR3 finishes, and the germline J gene fills in the end. The genes are TRBV20-1 and TRBJ2-7, with D possibly matching TRBD2 (7 bases). The CDR3 sequence is 19 residues long. Trimming pared 0 bases from V and 2 bases from J, leaving 26 bases between. The V gene's germline CDR1 is DFQATT and CDR2 SNEGSKA (reference sequence). Partial CDR3 DNA: TGCAGTGCTAGAGATCTCGGGGGCCTCGGGCTAGCGGATCCCTACGAG. Its translation is CSARDLGGLGLADPYE. The whole CDR3 region reads CSARDLGGLGLADPYEQYF.

This clone appeared many times. The read ends 3 residues shy of where the CDR3 ends; the end is completed using the germline J gene. This chain uses TRBV14 with TRBJ1-4; D uncertain. Trimming left V 1 base short and J 3 bases short, with 9 bases between. The CDR3 contains 15 residues. Germline CDR1 SGHDN, CDR2 FVKESK. The DNA read from the CDR3 is TGTGCCAGCAGCCAAGGGCTCAGTTCTAATGAAAAA. Translation: CASSQGLSSNEK. The full CDR3 is CASSQGLSSNEKLFF.

Worth noting for this clone: The read comes to an end 3 residues before the CDR3 does, leaving the germline J gene to fill in the end. The V and J genes are TRBV7-8 and TRBJ1-1; 7 bases are a match to TRBD1. The J segment lost 5 bases and the V segment lost 5 bases, leaving 8 bases of the junction unmatched. The length of the CDR3 is 14 residues. The germline V gene has CDR1 SGHVS and CDR2 FQNEAQ. The CDR3 here is CASSAATGMTEAFF. CDR3 DNA (partial): TGTGCCAGCAGCGCTGCGACAGGGATGACTGAA. Full variable domain (outside the CDR3, taken from reference TRBV7-8 and TRBJ1-1): GAGVSQSPRYKVAKRGQDVALRCDPISGHVSLFWYQQALGQGPEFLTYFQNEAQLDKSGLPSDRFFAERPEGSVSTLKIQRTQQEDSAVYLCASSAATGMTEAFFGQGTRLTVV.

The table lists this clone with many counts. The DNA ends 3 residues before the CDR3 does, and the rest of the CDR3 is filled in from the germline J gene. The chain employs TRBV4-2 and TRBJ2-1; TRBD2 agrees at 15 bases. Germline trimming cut 0 bases from V and 4 bases from J; bases unmatched to any gene: 4. CDR3 length: 18 residues. Germline loops: CDR1 LGHNA, CDR2 YNFKEQ. The part of the CDR3 DNA that was read is TGTGCCAGCAGCCAAGATTCGGGACTAGCGGGAGGATACAATGAG. As protein: CASSQDSGLAGGYNE. The complete CDR3 sequence is CASSQDSGLAGGYNEQFF.